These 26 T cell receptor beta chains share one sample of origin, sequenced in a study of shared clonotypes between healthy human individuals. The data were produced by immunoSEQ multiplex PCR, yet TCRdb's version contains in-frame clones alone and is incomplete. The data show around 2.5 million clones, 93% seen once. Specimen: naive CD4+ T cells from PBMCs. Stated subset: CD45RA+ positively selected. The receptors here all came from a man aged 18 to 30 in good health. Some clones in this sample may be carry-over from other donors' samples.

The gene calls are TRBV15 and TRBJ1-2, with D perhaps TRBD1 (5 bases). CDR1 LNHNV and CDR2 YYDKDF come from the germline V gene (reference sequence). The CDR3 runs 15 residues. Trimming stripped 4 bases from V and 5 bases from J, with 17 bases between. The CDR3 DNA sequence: TGTGCCACCAGCACGGACACTACGCCCGGGTATGGCTACACCTTC. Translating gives CATSTDTTPGYGYTF.

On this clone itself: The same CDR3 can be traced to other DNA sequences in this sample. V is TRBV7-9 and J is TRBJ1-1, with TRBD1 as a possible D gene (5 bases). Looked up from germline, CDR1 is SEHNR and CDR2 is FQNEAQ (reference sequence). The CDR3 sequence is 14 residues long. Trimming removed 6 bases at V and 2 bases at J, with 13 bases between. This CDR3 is CASSLQGPNTEAFF. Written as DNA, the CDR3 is TGTGCCAGCAGTCTGCAGGGTCCAAACACTGAAGCTTTCTTT.

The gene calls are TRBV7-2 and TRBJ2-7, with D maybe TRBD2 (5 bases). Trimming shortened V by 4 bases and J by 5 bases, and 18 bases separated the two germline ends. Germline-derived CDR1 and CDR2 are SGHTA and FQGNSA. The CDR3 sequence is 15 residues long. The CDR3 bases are TGTGCCAGCAGCTCTAGGACTGGACGGCGTGACGAGCAGTACTTC. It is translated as CASSSRTGRRDEQYF.

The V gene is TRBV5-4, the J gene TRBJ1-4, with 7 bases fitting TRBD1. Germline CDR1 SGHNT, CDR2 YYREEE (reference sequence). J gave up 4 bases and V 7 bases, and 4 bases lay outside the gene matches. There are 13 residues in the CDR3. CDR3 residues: CASGGQLNEKLFF. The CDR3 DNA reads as TGTGCCAGCGGGGGACAGCTTAATGAAAAACTGTTTTTT. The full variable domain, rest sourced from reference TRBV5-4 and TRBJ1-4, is ETGVTQSPTHLIKTRGQQVTLRCSSQSGHNTVSWYQQALGQGPQFIFQYYREEENGRGNFPPRFSGLQFPNYSSELNVNALELDDSALYLCASGGQLNEKLFFGSGTQLSVL.

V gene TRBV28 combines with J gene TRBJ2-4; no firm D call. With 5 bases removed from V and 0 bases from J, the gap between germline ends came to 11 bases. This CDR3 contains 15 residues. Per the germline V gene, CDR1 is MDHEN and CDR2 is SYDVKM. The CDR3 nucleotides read TGTGCCAGCAGTCCCAACTCTGTAGCCAAAAACATTCAGTACTTC. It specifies CASSPNSVAKNIQYF.

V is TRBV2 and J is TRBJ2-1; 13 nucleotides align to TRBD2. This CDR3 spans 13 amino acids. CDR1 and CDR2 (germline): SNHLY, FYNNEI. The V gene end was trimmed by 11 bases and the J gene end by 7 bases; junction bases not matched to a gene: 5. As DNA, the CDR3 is TGTGCCGGGGGGACTAGCGGGGTTAATGAGCAGTTCTTC. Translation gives CAGGTSGVNEQFF.

The CDR3 spells CSVEDPGAFF. DNA for the CDR3: TGCAGCGTTGAAGATCCAGGAGCTTTCTTT. The rearrangement joins TRBV29-1 to TRBJ1-1, with unresolved D. From germline, CDR1 is SQVTM and CDR2 ANQGSEA. The CDR3 is made up of 10 amino acids. Trimming pared 0 bases from V and 10 bases from J, leaving 6 bases between.

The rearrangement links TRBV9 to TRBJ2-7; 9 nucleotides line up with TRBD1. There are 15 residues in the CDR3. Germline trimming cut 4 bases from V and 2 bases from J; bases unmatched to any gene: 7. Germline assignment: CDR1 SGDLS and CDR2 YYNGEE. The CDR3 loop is CASSPGTGRTYEQYF. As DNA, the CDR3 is TGTGCCAGCAGCCCAGGGACAGGGAGAACCTACGAGCAGTACTTC.

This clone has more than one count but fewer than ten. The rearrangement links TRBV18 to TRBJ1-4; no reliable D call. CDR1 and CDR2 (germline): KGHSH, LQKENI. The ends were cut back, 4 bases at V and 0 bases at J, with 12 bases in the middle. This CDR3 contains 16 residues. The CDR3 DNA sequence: TGTGCCAGCTCACTCTACTACGGTGCAACTAATGAAAAACTGTTTTTT. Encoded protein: CASSLYYGATNEKLFF.

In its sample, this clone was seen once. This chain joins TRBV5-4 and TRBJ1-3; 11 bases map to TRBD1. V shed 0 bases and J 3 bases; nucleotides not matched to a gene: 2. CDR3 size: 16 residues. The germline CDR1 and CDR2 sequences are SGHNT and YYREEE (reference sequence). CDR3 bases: TGTGCCAGCAGCTTGGGGACAGGGGGCTATGGAAACACCATATATTTT. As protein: CASSLGTGGYGNTIYF.

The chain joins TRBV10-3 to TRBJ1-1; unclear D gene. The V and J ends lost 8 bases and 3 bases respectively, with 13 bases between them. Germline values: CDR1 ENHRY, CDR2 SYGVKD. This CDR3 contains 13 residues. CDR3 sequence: CAISVASDTEAFF. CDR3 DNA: TGTGCCATCTCCGTGGCCTCGGACACTGAAGCTTTCTTT.

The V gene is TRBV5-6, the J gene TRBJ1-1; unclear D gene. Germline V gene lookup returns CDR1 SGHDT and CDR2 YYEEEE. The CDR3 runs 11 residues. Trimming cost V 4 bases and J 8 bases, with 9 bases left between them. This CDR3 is CASSAGLEAFF. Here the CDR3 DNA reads TGTGCCAGCAGCGCGGGCCTCGAAGCTTTCTTT.

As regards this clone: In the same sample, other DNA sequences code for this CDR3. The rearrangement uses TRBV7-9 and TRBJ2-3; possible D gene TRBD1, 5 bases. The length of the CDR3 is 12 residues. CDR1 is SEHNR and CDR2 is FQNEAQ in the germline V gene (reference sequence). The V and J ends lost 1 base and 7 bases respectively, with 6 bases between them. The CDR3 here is CASSLEGYTQYF. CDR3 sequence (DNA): TGTGCCAGCAGCTTAGAGGGGTATACGCAGTATTTT.

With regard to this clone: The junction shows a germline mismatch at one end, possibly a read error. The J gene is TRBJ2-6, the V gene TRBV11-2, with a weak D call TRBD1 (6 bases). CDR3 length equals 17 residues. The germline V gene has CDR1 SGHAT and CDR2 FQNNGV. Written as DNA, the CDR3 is TGTGCCAGCAGCTCTAATTCAGGACAGCCTGGAGCCAACGTCCTGACTTTC. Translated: CASSSNSGQPGANVLTF. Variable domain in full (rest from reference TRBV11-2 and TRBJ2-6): EAGVAQSPRYKIIEKRQSVAFWCNPISGHATLYWYQQILGQGPKLLIQFQNNGVVDDSQLPKDRFSAERLKGVDSTLKIQPAKLEDSAVYLCASSSNSGQPGANVLTFGAGSRLTVL.

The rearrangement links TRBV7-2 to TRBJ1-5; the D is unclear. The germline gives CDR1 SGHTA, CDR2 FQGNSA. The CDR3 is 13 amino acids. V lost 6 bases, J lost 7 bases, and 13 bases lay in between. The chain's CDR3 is CASSKSERQPQHF. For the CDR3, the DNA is TGTGCCAGCAGTAAGAGTGAGAGGCAGCCCCAGCATTTT.

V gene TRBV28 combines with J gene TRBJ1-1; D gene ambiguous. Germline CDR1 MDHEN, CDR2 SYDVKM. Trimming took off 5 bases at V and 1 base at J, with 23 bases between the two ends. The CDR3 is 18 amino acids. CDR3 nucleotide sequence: TGTGCCAGCAGTGGTCCCATGTGGAGAGGAGGTTGGAACACTGAAGCTTTCTTT. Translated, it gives CASSGPMWRGGWNTEAFF.

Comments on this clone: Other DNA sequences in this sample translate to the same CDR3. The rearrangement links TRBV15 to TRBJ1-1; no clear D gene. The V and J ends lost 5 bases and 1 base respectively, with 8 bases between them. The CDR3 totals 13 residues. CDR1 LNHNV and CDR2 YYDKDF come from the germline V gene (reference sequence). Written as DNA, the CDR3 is TGTGCCACCAGCCGGGGTTGGAACACTGAAGCTTTCTTT. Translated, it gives CATSRGWNTEAFF.

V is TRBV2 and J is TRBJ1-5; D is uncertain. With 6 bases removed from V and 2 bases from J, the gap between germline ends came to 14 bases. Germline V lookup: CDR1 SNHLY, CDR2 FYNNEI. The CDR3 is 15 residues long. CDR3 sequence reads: CASRDPYGGNQPQHF. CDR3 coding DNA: TGTGCCAGCAGGGACCCCTATGGCGGCAATCAGCCCCAGCATTTT. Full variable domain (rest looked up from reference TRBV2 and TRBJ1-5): EPEVTQTPSHQVTQMGQEVILRCVPISNHLYFYWYRQILGQKVEFLVSFYNNEISEKSEIFDDQFSVERPDGSNFTLKIRSTKLEDSAMYFCASRDPYGGNQPQHFGDGTRLSIL.

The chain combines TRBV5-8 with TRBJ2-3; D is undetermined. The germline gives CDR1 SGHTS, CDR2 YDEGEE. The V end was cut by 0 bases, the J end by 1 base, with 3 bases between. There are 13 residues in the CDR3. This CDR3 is CASSLVGTDTQYF. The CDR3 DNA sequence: TGTGCCAGCAGCTTGGTGGGCACAGATACGCAGTATTTT.

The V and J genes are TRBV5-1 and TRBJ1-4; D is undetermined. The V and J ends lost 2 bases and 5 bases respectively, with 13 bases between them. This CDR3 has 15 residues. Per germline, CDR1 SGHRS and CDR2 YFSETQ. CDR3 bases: TGCGCCAGCAGCTTACGCCGGGCCGAGAATGAAAAACTGTTTTTT. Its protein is CASSLRRAENEKLFF.

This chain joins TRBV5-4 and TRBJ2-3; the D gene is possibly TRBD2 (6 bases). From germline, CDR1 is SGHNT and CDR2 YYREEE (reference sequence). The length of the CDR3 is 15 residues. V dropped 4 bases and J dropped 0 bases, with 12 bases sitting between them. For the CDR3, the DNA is TGTGCCAGCAGCAACCCTAGCGAGAGCACAGATACGCAGTATTTT. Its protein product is CASSNPSESTDTQYF.

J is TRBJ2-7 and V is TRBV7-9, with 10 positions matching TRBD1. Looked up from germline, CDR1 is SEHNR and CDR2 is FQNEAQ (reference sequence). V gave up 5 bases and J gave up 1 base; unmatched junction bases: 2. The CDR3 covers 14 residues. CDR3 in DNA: TGTGCCAGCAGCATGGGACAGGGGTCCTACGAGCAGTACTTC. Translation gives CASSMGQGSYEQYF.

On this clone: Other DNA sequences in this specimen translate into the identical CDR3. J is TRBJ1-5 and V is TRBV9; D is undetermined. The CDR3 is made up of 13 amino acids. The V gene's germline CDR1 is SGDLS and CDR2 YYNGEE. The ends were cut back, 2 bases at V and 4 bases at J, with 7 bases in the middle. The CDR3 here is CASSVAVNQPQHF. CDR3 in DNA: TGTGCCAGCAGCGTGGCAGTAAATCAGCCCCAGCATTTT.

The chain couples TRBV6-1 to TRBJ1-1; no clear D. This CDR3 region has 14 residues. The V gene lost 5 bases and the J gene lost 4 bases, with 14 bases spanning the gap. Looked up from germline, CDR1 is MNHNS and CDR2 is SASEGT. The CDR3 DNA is TGTGCCAGCAGTAGTGGCCCTCGGGTCACTGAAGCTTTCTTT. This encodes CASSSGPRVTEAFF.

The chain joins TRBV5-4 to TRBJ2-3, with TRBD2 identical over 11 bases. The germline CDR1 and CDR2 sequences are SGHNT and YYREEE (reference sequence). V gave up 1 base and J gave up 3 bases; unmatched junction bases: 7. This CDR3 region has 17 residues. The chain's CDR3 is CASSLYLAGGSTDTQYF. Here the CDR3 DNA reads TGTGCCAGCAGCTTGTATCTAGCGGGAGGAAGTACAGATACGCAGTATTTT.

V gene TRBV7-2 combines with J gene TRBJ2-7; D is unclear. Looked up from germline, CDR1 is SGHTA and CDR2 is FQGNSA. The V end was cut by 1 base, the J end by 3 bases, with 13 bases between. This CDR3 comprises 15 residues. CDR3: CASSLGSYGFYEQYF. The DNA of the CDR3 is TGTGCCAGCAGCTTAGGGTCCTACGGGTTCTACGAGCAGTACTTC.